This TCR beta chain was observed in a study of tumor-infiltrating lymphocytes in primary liver carcinoma. Study at large: Patients had primary liver carcinoma treated by surgical resection. Tumor staging was T1-T3 N0M0; sizes spanned 4.2 to 10 cm across.

A word on this clonotype: Its target is not known. A single base separates this from a much larger clone, so it may be a read error.

cDNA specific to TCR beta was made from approximately 0.55 ug of total RNA, with a constant-region primer employed for priming. For TCR beta, libraries were produced by three nested multiplex PCR rounds using slightly modified ARM-PCR. Researchers ran the first two PCR rounds for 10 cycles each with TRBV1-TRBV30 forward primers and a C-beta reverse primer. TCRdb redid the calling of the multiplex PCR reads with MiXCR, one entry per CDR3 protein. The table shows 300,000 to 400,000 distinct CDR3 sequences, with about two thirds occurring only once. Broader study findings: No comparison of CD4+ and CD8+ repertoires was made, since the samples were bulk unsorted.

Blood RNA originated from unsorted whole blood, with germline DNA additionally extracted. In germline, CDR1 is MNHNS, CDR2 SASEGT. CDR3 length equals 15 residues. The rearrangement joins TRBV6-1 to TRBJ2-2, with unresolved D. Sequencing input: peripheral blood. The source is a man aged 35-49 years with primary liver carcinoma and hepatitis B virus infection. The CDR3, as DNA: TGTGCCAGCAGTGAACAGGATGTGGGCACCTGGGAGCTGTTTTTT. The encoded protein is CASSEQDVGTWELFF.